This is a list of T cell receptor beta chains from one sample in a study of cytomegalovirus exposure and HLA in healthy donors. Clones were read by immunoSEQ multiplex PCR, and TCRdb kept only the in-frame ones, dropping some. This table has about 83,000 clones, roughly 96% appearing once. Sequenced material: PBMCs. The receptor set was obtained from a woman between 18 and 29 years old in good health and CMV-seronegative. CDR3s include the opening cysteine and the closing phenylalanine or tryptophan. A D gene is named only where the DNA matches it firmly. The size field is filled for only some rows; it gives once, few, many or a size class.

d_call	j_call	clone_size	v_call	cdr3_nt	cdr3_aa
TRBD1	TRBJ2-7	once	TRBV7-6	TGTGCCAGCAGCCCCCAGACAGGGGACGAGCAGTACTTC	CASSPQTGDEQYF
.	TRBJ2-5	.	TRBV28	TGTGCCAGCACCTCCGGGGGTGGATGGGAGACCCAGTACTTC	CASTSGGGWETQYF
.	TRBJ2-5	.	TRBV9	TGTGCCAGCAGCGCGGGAACCCAAGAGACCCAGTACTTC	CASSAGTQETQYF
TRBD1	TRBJ2-1	.	TRBV5-1	TGCGCCAGCAGCTTGGCCGGGACAGGTTCCTACAATGAGCAGTTCTTC	CASSLAGTGSYNEQFF
TRBD2	TRBJ2-5	.	TRBV6-1	TGTGCCAGTACACTAGCGGAGAGGGAGACCCAGTACTTC	CASTLAERETQYF
.	TRBJ2-1	.	TRBV21-1	TGTGCCAGCAGCAAAGGACAGGAGAGCTCCTACAATGAGCAGTTCTTC	CASSKGQESSYNEQFF
TRBD1	TRBJ1-2	.	TRBV28	TGTGCCAGCAGGGACAGGGCCTTTATTAACTATGGCTACACCTTC	CASRDRAFINYGYTF
.	TRBJ2-7	.	TRBV5-4	TGTGCCAGCAGCTCTAGCTACGAGCAGTACTTC	CASSSSYEQYF
.	TRBJ2-5	once	TRBV5-6	TGTGCCAGCAGCCGCGACAGCCAAGAGACCCAGTACTTC	CASSRDSQETQYF
.	TRBJ2-7	.	TRBV2	TGTGCCAGCAGTGACTTTAGCGGAGAGTACGAGCAGTACTTC	CASSDFSGEYEQYF
.	TRBJ2-1	.	TRBV4-2	TGTGCCAGCAGCCAAGCCGGGACATCGGGAGGTTCCAATGAGCAGTTCTTC	CASSQAGTSGGSNEQFF
TRBD1	TRBJ1-2	.	TRBV18	TGTGCCAGCTCACAAACCGGGACAGGGGACGGCTACACCTTC	CASSQTGTGDGYTF
TRBD2	TRBJ2-7	.	TRBV28	TGTGCCAGCTCCACTAGCGGGACTACCTACGAGCAGTACTTC	CASSTSGTTYEQYF
.	TRBJ2-7	.	TRBV5-6	TGTGCCAGCAGCGACTCGGGACTTACCTACGAGCAGTACTTC	CASSDSGLTYEQYF
TRBD2	TRBJ2-5	.	TRBV7-2	TGTGCCAGCACCGAAGGAGCTAGCGGGACGGAGACCCAGTACTTC	CASTEGASGTETQYF
.	TRBJ1-1	.	TRBV29-1	TGCAGCGTCGCGGCACAGGGTGACACTGAAGCTTTCTTT	CSVAAQGDTEAFF
TRBD2	TRBJ2-5	.	TRBV27	TGTGCCAGCAGTTTATCGGGACTAGCGGGAGTTGAGACCCAGTACTTC	CASSLSGLAGVETQYF
.	TRBJ2-3	once	TRBV11-2	TGTGCCAGCAGCCGCGGGACTCCGCGGGATACGCAGTATTTT	CASSRGTPRDTQYF
.	TRBJ1-1	.	TRBV19	TGTGCCAGTAGGACCGACAGGACGAACACTGAAGCTTTCTTT	CASRTDRTNTEAFF
TRBD2	TRBJ2-7	.	TRBV30	TGTGCCTGGAGGCTAGCGGGAGGGCCAGTGGACGAGCAGTACTTC	CAWRLAGGPVDEQYF
.	TRBJ2-5	.	TRBV6-5	TGTGCCAGCAGTTATTCCTTGGGAGTCGGAGAGACCCAGTACTTC	CASSYSLGVGETQYF
.	TRBJ2-7	.	TRBV27	TGTGCCAGCAGTCTCTTGGGAGGTTCCTACGAGCAGTACTTC	CASSLLGGSYEQYF
TRBD2	TRBJ2-7	few	TRBV4-1	TGCGCCAGCAGCCAAGGTATGCGTCTAGCGGGAGATGAGCAGTACTTC	CASSQGMRLAGDEQYF
.	TRBJ2-5	.	TRBV10-3	TGTGCCATCAGTGTCGTGCTACAAGAGACCCAGTACTTC	CAISVVLQETQYF
TRBD1	TRBJ2-1	.	TRBV11-2	TGTGCCAGCAGCCCTACAGGGGGCTCCTACAATGAGCAGTTCTTC	CASSPTGGSYNEQFF
TRBD2	TRBJ2-1	.	TRBV19	TGTGCCAGTATCTCCAAACTAGCGGGAGAAATCAATGAGCAGTTCTTC	CASISKLAGEINEQFF
TRBD1	TRBJ2-4	once	TRBV9	TGTGCCAGCAGCCCCAACAGGGGGTTAGCCAAAAACATTCAGTACTTC	CASSPNRGLAKNIQYF
TRBD2	TRBJ2-7	.	TRBV19	TGTGCCAGCCGGACTAGCGGATCCTACGAGCAGTACTTC	CASRTSGSYEQYF
.	TRBJ1-1	.	TRBV28	TGTGCCAGCAGTCAGGATACCCTTTTAACTGAAGCTTTCTTT	CASSQDTLLTEAFF
TRBD1	TRBJ1-3	.	TRBV2	TGTGCCAGCACCCGTTCACAACAGGGGGCTGGAAACACCATATATTTT	CASTRSQQGAGNTIYF
TRBD2	TRBJ2-4	.	TRBV7-9	TGTGCCAGCAGCCCCGGACTAGCTAGAGACATTCAGTACTTC	CASSPGLARDIQYF
.	TRBJ1-2	.	TRBV6-1	TGTGCCAGCAGTGATCAGGGGATCTTAGGCTACACCTTC	CASSDQGILGYTF
TRBD1	TRBJ2-1	.	TRBV10-3	TGTGCCATCAGGGGGACAGGGATTGCAAATGAGCAGTTCTTC	CAIRGTGIANEQFF
.	TRBJ2-7	.	TRBV6-1	TGTGCCAGCGGCCACGAGCAGTACTTC	CASGHEQYF
.	TRBJ1-1	.	TRBV30	TGTGCCTGGAGTCCCCGCCGGGGGACGAACACTGAAGCTTTCTTT	CAWSPRRGTNTEAFF